This T cell receptor (beta chain) was identified in a study of T cell responses to AZD1222 COVID-19 vaccine. In the case of this clone: The antigen remains undetermined.

Sequencing was performed with immunoSEQ multiplex PCR; in TCRdb, only in-frame clones are kept and a portion is missing. The table records about 200,000 clones, about 90% of them present only once. The study's findings and limits: Repertoires were collected only later (after the peak T cell response had occurred). CD4 TCRs covered the whole spike, strongest at regions 160-218 and 743-854. Among those given AZD1222, only six were seropositive at baseline. White British donors predominated, females outnumbered males, and clonal diversity was possibly underestimated.

This CDR3 has 14 residues. Germline V gene lookup returns CDR1 LNHNV and CDR2 YYDKDF (reference sequence). V gave up 0 bases and J gave up 6 bases, with 12 bases separating them. Sequencing was performed on peripheral blood, taken on day 0 of AZD1222 vaccination. This chain connects TRBV15 to TRBJ2-7; D unclear. The clonotype was recovered from an adult in good health. The CDR3 DNA follows: TGTGCCACCAGCAGAGACCCGGGTCCGGGCGAGCAGTACTTC. This encodes CATSRDPGPGEQYF.